Listed here are 14 T cell receptor beta chains from one sample, sequenced in a study of T cell changes during pregnancy in multiple sclerosis. Assay: immunoSEQ multiplex PCR; the TCRdb copy retains only in-frame clones and omits some. The profile shows under 70,000 clones, around 92% of them singletons. This sample comprised peripheral blood, obtained in the third trimester of pregnancy. Receptors originate from a female donor in good health, enrolled as a control in a pregnancy study.

The V and J genes are TRBV30 and TRBJ2-2; weak D call: TRBD2 (5 bases). CDR3 size: 15 residues. The germline V and J ends were trimmed by 2 bases and 4 bases, with 14 bases remaining between them. CDR1 and CDR2 (germline): GTSNPN, SVGIG (reference sequence). In DNA form, the CDR3 reads TGTGCCTGGAGTAGAGGTAGCGTTGGCACCGGGGAGCTGTTTTTT. Protein: CAWSRGSVGTGELFF.

The chain links TRBV7-9 to TRBJ2-1; 8 bases map to TRBD1. CDR1 is SEHNR, CDR2 FQNEAQ, per germline (reference sequence). This CDR3 region has 15 residues. V gave up 3 bases and J gave up 6 bases; unmatched junction bases: 7. The CDR3 bases are TGTGCCAGCAGCTTTTTTCAGGGGGCTGGCAATGAGCAGTTCTTC. This codes for CASSFFQGAGNEQFF. Full variable domain (rest looked up from reference TRBV7-9 and TRBJ2-1): DTGVSQNPRHKITKRGQNVTFRCDPISEHNRLYWYRQTLGQGPEFLTYFQNEAQLEKSRLLSDRFSAERPKGSFSTLEIQRTEQGDSAMYLCASSFFQGAGNEQFFGPGTRLTVL.

This clone was detected only once. CDR3 nucleotides: TGTGCCAGCTCACCACTACAGGGCGTGGGTGAAAAACTGTTTTTT. Its translation is CASSPLQGVGEKLFF. The chain combines TRBV18 with TRBJ1-4; possibly TRBD1 for D (6 bases). V lost 1 base and J 7 bases, leaving 13 bases between the germline ends. This CDR3 has 15 amino acids. Germline V gene lookup returns CDR1 KGHSH and CDR2 LQKENI. The whole variable domain, remainder taken from reference TRBV18 and TRBJ1-4, is NAGVMQNPRHLVRRRGQEARLRCSPMKGHSHVYWYRQLPEEGLKFMVYLQKENIIDESGMPKERFSAEFPKEGPSILRIQQVVRGDSAAYFCASSPLQGVGEKLFFGSGTQLSVL.

V usage is TRBV27 and J usage is TRBJ2-7; D might be TRBD2 (6 bases). This CDR3 has 14 amino acids. The germline CDR1 and CDR2 sequences are MNHEY and SMNVEV (reference sequence). Deletions cut 3 bases from V and 6 bases from J, with 15 bases between. CDR3 in DNA: TGTGCCAGCAGTTTTTTAAGACTAGTGGGCGAGCAGTACTTC. Translated, it gives CASSFLRLVGEQYF.

This chain links TRBV27 with TRBJ2-3, with TRBD2 matching 8 bases. The CDR3 totals 16 residues. Germline trimming cut 2 bases from V and 2 bases from J; bases unmatched to any gene: 6. Germline V gene data show CDR1 as MNHEY and CDR2 as SMNVEV (reference sequence). CDR3 sequence (DNA): TGTGCCAGCAGTTTAGAATCGGGGGGGTTCACAGATACGCAGTATTTT. Its protein product is CASSLESGGFTDTQYF.

V usage is TRBV28 and J usage is TRBJ1-5, with D perhaps matching TRBD1 (6 bases). The CDR3 contains 12 residues. Trimming removed 10 bases from V and 7 bases from J, with 14 bases in between. In germline, CDR1 is MDHEN, CDR2 SYDVKM. The CDR3 loop is CATATGNQPQHF. DNA for the CDR3: TGTGCCACCGCTACAGGGAACCAGCCCCAGCATTTT.

The chain links TRBV27 to TRBJ2-7; tentatively, D is TRBD1 (8 bases). CDR1 MNHEY and CDR2 SMNVEV come from the germline V gene (reference sequence). V was clipped by 5 bases and J by 3 bases, with 20 bases between them. This CDR3 has 16 residues. This CDR3 is CASSRGDRRGGYEQYF. The CDR3 DNA reads as TGTGCCAGCAGTCGGGGGGACAGGAGGGGCGGCTACGAGCAGTACTTC.

The chain recombines TRBV27 with TRBJ2-7, with D possibly TRBD2 on 6 matching bases. Germline V lookup: CDR1 MNHEY, CDR2 SMNVEV (reference sequence). Trimming took off 2 bases at V and 0 bases at J, with 20 bases between the two ends. The CDR3 has 18 amino acids. CDR3 loop: CASSLRRNRLEGSYEQYF. CDR3 sequence (DNA): TGTGCCAGCAGTTTAAGACGAAACCGTCTGGAGGGCTCCTACGAGCAGTACTTC.

The genes are TRBV4-2 and TRBJ2-7; TRBD2 aligns across 10 bases. The CDR3 contains 20 residues. V shed 0 bases and J 2 bases; nucleotides not matched to a gene: 16. The germline V gene has CDR1 LGHNA and CDR2 YNFKEQ. The CDR3 bases are TGTGCCAGCAGCCAAGATCTAGGGTCTCGTAGCGGGGGGCTGGCCTACGAGCAGTACTTC. Translation gives CASSQDLGSRSGGLAYEQYF.

The chain is built from TRBV7-6 and TRBJ2-2; tentative D call: TRBD2 (6 bases). The length of the CDR3 is 17 residues. Germline CDR1 SGHVS, CDR2 FNYEAQ. The V end was cut by 5 bases, the J end by 2 bases, with 18 bases between. This CDR3 reads CASSTGLRGSNTGELFF. The CDR3 nucleotides are TGTGCCAGCAGCACGGGACTTCGGGGATCCAACACCGGGGAGCTGTTTTTT.

J is TRBJ1-4 and V is TRBV4-2; the D gene is possibly TRBD1 (6 bases). The CDR3 extends over 17 amino acids. CDR1 is LGHNA and CDR2 is YNFKEQ in the germline V gene. Trimming stripped 0 bases from V and 11 bases from J, with 22 bases between. The CDR3 nucleotides read TGTGCCAGCAGCCAAGAATTATGGACAGACAAACGTGGGAAACTGTTTTTT. Translating it yields CASSQELWTDKRGKLFF.

The chain carries TRBV7-3 and TRBJ2-5; D gene uncertain. The CDR3 loop spans 13 amino acids. V lost 4 bases and J 1 base, leaving 7 bases between the germline ends. Germline values: CDR1 SGHTA, CDR2 FQGTGA. CDR3 DNA: TGTGCCAGCAGCTCCAGAAGCCAAGAGACCCAGTACTTC. It translates to CASSSRSQETQYF.

The chain employs TRBV4-2 and TRBJ2-2; a weak D match, TRBD1 (6 bases). The CDR3 contains 15 residues. Germline V lookup: CDR1 LGHNA, CDR2 YNFKEQ. V lost 4 bases and J 0 bases, leaving 9 bases between the germline ends. The CDR3 protein is CASSLTGTNTGELFF. CDR3 DNA: TGTGCCAGCAGCCTTACAGGGACGAACACCGGGGAGCTGTTTTTT.

This chain connects TRBV29-1 to TRBJ2-1; tentatively, D is TRBD2 (7 bases). Per the germline V gene, CDR1 is SQVTM and CDR2 is ANQGSEA. CDR3 size: 17 residues. V was pared by 0 bases and J by 0 bases, with 15 bases between. The CDR3 here is CSVEDGGGLSSYNEQFF. The DNA of the CDR3 is TGCAGCGTTGAAGATGGGGGGGGGCTGAGCTCCTACAATGAGCAGTTCTTC.